The source of this T cell receptor (beta chain) is a study of shared clonotypes between healthy human individuals. Study-level findings and limits: Larger estimated richness was generally recorded for naive subsets relative to memory subsets.

This clone occurred a few times. Its antigen remains unidentified. Distinct nucleotide sequences in the sample also encode this CDR3. Assay: immunoSEQ multiplex PCR; the TCRdb copy retains only in-frame clones and omits some. This sample has some 2 million clones; roughly 96% occur once, and the top ten carry roughly 0.13%. This CDR3 spans 13 amino acids. Looked up from germline, CDR1 is SGHAT and CDR2 is FQNNGV. Trimming removed 1 base at V and 0 bases at J, with 4 bases between. The material sequenced was naive CD4+ T cells sorted from blood. Subset noted: CD45RA+ positively selected. V usage is TRBV11-2 and J usage is TRBJ2-7; D gene uncertain. The sequence derives from a man younger than 35 in good health. For the CDR3, the DNA is TGTGCCAGCAGCTTAGGGACCTCCTACGAGCAGTACTTC. This sequence encodes CASSLGTSYEQYF.